What follows are 12 T cell receptor beta chains derived from one specimen sequenced in a study of blood T cell repertoires in COVID-19. Clones were sequenced by immunoSEQ multiplex PCR, and TCRdb holds only the in-frame ones, with some missing. The sample records over 600,000 clones, 75% to 90% being singletons. The sample comprised peripheral blood. These receptors were taken from a woman between 18 and 30 years old with acute or convalescent COVID-19.

V is TRBV6-6 and J is TRBJ1-5, with D maybe TRBD1 (5 bases). The germline V gene encodes CDR1 MNHNY and CDR2 SVGAGI (reference sequence). V was trimmed by 5 bases and J by 1 base, leaving 12 bases between them. This CDR3 is 15 amino acids long. The CDR3 region has the DNA TGTGCCAGCAGTCTAGGTGGGGGGAGCAATCAGCCCCAGCATTTT. Translated, it gives CASSLGGGSNQPQHF.

CDR3 in amino acids: CASSLFPGEAYEQYF. The CDR3 coding sequence is TGTGCCAGCAGCTTATTCCCCGGGGAGGCCTACGAGCAGTACTTC. This rearrangement joins TRBV7-9 to TRBJ2-7; D is perhaps TRBD2 (6 bases). The CDR3 sequence is 15 residues long. V shed 2 bases and J shed 2 bases, with 13 bases lying between them. CDR1 and CDR2 from the germline V gene are SEHNR and FQNEAQ (reference sequence).

The chain uses TRBV7-9 and TRBJ2-7, with TRBD1 identical over 9 bases. The CDR3 length is 15 residues. V was clipped by 3 bases and J by 2 bases; unmatched bases: 5. CDR1 is SEHNR and CDR2 is FQNEAQ in the germline V gene (reference sequence). The CDR3 nucleotides read TGTGCCAGCAGCTTCCCCGGGACAGGGACCTACGAGCAGTACTTC. This sequence encodes CASSFPGTGTYEQYF.

The chain uses TRBV13 and TRBJ2-7, with 9 bases aligning to TRBD1. V shed 4 bases and J 5 bases; nucleotides not matched to a gene: 6. This CDR3 has 14 residues. Germline CDR1 reads PRHDT; CDR2 reads FYEKMQ (reference sequence). CDR3 sequence (DNA): TGTGCCAGCAGCTCGATCACAGGGGGCCACGAGCAGTACTTC. This translates into CASSSITGGHEQYF.

The gene calls are TRBV28 and TRBJ1-1; D perhaps matches TRBD1 (5 bases). Germline V gene lookup returns CDR1 MDHEN and CDR2 SYDVKM. The CDR3 loop spans 13 amino acids. Trimming took 5 bases from V and 4 from J, leaving 11 bases between them. CDR3 bases: TGTGCCAGCAGTCGTAAGGGGCCCACTGAAGCTTTCTTT. Translated: CASSRKGPTEAFF.

The CDR3 is CASSTPAQGITYGYTF. The CDR3 DNA sequence: TGTGCCAGCAGCACCCCGGCACAGGGTATTACCTATGGCTACACCTTC. The rearrangement uses TRBV6-6 and TRBJ1-2; maybe TRBD1 (6 bases). Germline CDR1 and CDR2: MNHNY and SVGAGI (reference sequence). There are 16 residues in the CDR3. Trimming took 6 bases from V and 4 from J, leaving 21 bases between them.

In DNA form, the CDR3 reads TGTGCCATCAGTGTGTGGCTAGCGGGACCCTACGAGCAGTACTTC. This codes for CAISVWLAGPYEQYF. The rearrangement links TRBV10-3 to TRBJ2-7; 9 bases align to TRBD2. The CDR3 loop spans 15 amino acids. CDR1 and CDR2 from the germline V gene are ENHRY and SYGVKD. V gave up 4 bases and J gave up 2 bases; unmatched junction bases: 6.

The chain recombines TRBV4-3 with TRBJ2-2, with D uncertain. This CDR3 spans 13 amino acids. Looked up from germline, CDR1 is LGHNA and CDR2 is YSLEER. Deletions cut 0 bases from V and 7 bases from J, with 6 bases between. Here the CDR3 reads CASSQDFYGELFF. CDR3 in DNA: TGCGCCAGCAGCCAAGATTTTTACGGGGAGCTGTTTTTT.

The chain is built from TRBV19 and TRBJ2-1, with TRBD2 matching over 11 bases. The V and J ends lost 7 bases and 2 bases, in that order; junction bases with no gene match: 1. CDR3 length: 14 residues. Germline lookup yields CDR1 LNHDA and CDR2 SQIVND (reference sequence). The CDR3 DNA reads as TGTGCCAGTAAACTAGCGGGGGCCTACAATGAGCAGTTCTTC. Protein product: CASKLAGAYNEQFF.

The chain has TRBV24-1 and TRBJ2-3, with D maybe TRBD2 (6 bases). The V and J ends lost 6 bases and 4 bases respectively, with 19 bases between them. The CDR3 totals 16 residues. Germline V gene data show CDR1 as KGHDR and CDR2 as SFDVKD. CDR3 protein: CATSWGGGEKSDTQYF. CDR3 coding DNA: TGTGCCACCAGTTGGGGAGGAGGGGAAAAATCAGATACGCAGTATTTT.

This sequence joins TRBV5-1 and TRBJ2-1; D perhaps matches TRBD2 (6 bases). V lost 5 bases, J lost 3 bases, and 12 bases lay in between. CDR1 is SGHRS, CDR2 YFSETQ, per germline. The CDR3 is made up of 14 amino acids. The CDR3 region has the DNA TGCGCCAGCAGTACGGCTAGCGACTACAATGAGCAGTTCTTC. It yields the protein CASSTASDYNEQFF.

The rearrangement uses TRBV7-2 and TRBJ2-1, with 12 nucleotides matching TRBD2. The V and J ends lost 4 bases and 5 bases, in that order; junction bases with no gene match: 6. The CDR3 is 16 amino acids. CDR1 is SGHTA and CDR2 is FQGNSA in the germline V gene. CDR3 in amino acids: CASSSASGGVNNEQFF. In DNA form, the CDR3 reads TGTGCCAGCAGCTCCGCTAGCGGGGGGGTTAACAATGAGCAGTTCTTC.